This T cell receptor (beta chain) was identified during a study of T cell repertoires in aging, cancer and after chemotherapy. For the study at large: Glioblastoma patients receiving temozolomide-based therapy gave paired samples before and after chemotherapy.

Rearranged V-D-J TRB sequences were amplified with a mixed TRB-A/B primer pool. One entry per CDR3 protein results from TCRdb running MiXCR on the multiplex PCR reads. The sample yields about 1,300 distinct CDR3 sequences, roughly 30% seen once. The template was genomic DNA from peripheral blood, not RNA. With regard to this clonotype: Its antigen is undetermined.

Study-wide results and limits: Loss of evenness, beyond lost richness, contributed to age-related TCR diversity decline in cancer patients. Across the chemotherapy interval, each cancer cohort showed higher median generation probability, suggesting thymic rebound. The repertoire data cannot show anything about immunological memory following chemotherapy.

Germline-derived CDR1 and CDR2 are DFQATT and SNEGSKA (reference sequence). V lost 3 bases and J lost 3, with 9 bases in between. This CDR3 region has 12 residues. The J gene is TRBJ2-7, the V gene TRBV20-1; TRBD1 might be the D (6 bases). The specimen was blood. The source is a human donor with a solid tumor. CDR3 sequence reads: CSARNRDYEQYF. The DNA for the CDR3 is TGCAGTGCTAGGAACAGGGACTACGAGCAGTACTTC.